Described below is a single T cell receptor (beta chain) sequence and its context. There is no known antigen for this receptor. Per-nucleotide qualities are absent, and no much larger clonotype sits a single base away. This sample is part of a study of T-cell memory formation after mild COVID-19 (dated by TCRdb to the early 2020s). With respect to the entire study: Most TCR sequence clusters were specific to one of the two donors. In two donors, T-cell clones that expanded and contracted after mild COVID-19 were tracked by sequencing TCRalpha and TCRbeta repertoires over time. Two young, previously healthy adult volunteers, one female and one male, were included in the cohort.

Reads for this sample came from an Illumina NovaSeq 6000. cDNA libraries for TCRalpha and TCRbeta were prepared by 5'RACE using constant-segment primers, with sample barcodes and unique molecular identifiers added. Trizol reagent was used to extract RNA from every sample. The libraries were amplified in two PCR steps, and the second step added a second sample barcode and Illumina TruSeq adapters. Sequencing of libraries was performed on an Illumina NovaSeq with 2 x 150 bp paired-end reads. In the authors' own workflow: With migec v1.2.7, reads were demultiplexed and then collapsed into UMI-guided consensus sequences. With mixcr v2.1.11, UMI consensuses were aligned to TRA and TRB V and J templates and assembled into clonotypes. Clonotypes were classified as expanded or contracted when called significant by both edgeR and NoisET, with noise models trained on biological replicates. For edgeR calls, the cutoffs were a false discovery rate-adjusted p below 0.01 and a log2 fold-change threshold of 1. As an exploratory analysis of dynamics, PCA with hierarchical clustering was applied to max-normalized trajectories of the 1000 most abundant clonotypes. Separately sequenced CD4+ and CD8+ repertoires were used to assign a CD4 or CD8 phenotype to each responding clone. TCRdb ran its own pipeline on the public reads, namely fastp trimming at Q25 and MiXCR clone calling, and kept in-frame beta chains. For every CDR3 protein sequence, its rows merge into one entry that carries the most common genes and DNA. Here the V and J calls rest on TCRdb's processing, not on the authors' analysis. This sample is represented by approximately 500,000 distinct CDR3 sequences; around 27% of them were singletons. The ten most abundant clones make up 9.5% to 15% of the sample.

Reading from cysteine to phenylalanine, the CDR3 counts 13 amino acids. The DNA shown is the 39-base CDR3, in frame from base 1. The V end loses 1 base and the J end loses 7 bases, and a stretch of 5 bases separates them. Study-wide conclusions, independent of this receptor: Contracting CD4+ clones were found mainly in CM and EM memory subsets, while CD8+ clones were enriched in EMRA. The study included only a couple of mild cases, and larger cohorts that include severe cases with pre-infection samples were judged to be necessary. The detection of some responding clones in pre-infection memory suggests that pre-existing cross-reactive memory T cells joined the SARS-CoV-2 response. Balanced CD4/CD8 phenotypes were observed for clones contracting from day 15 to 85, whereas a bias towards CD4+ was observed for a second wave of clones expanding from day 15 to 37. The second-wave clones that peaked on day 37 were not confirmed to be SARS-CoV-2 specific.

PBMCs were isolated by Ficoll-Paque density gradient centrifugation. The receptor comes from an adult woman who had mild COVID-19 (a few samples of this study predate the infection). The sample titles of this study are shuffled in the database, so cell type and time point are left out; the donor was told from shared clones. The sequenced material came from PBMCs or a T cell subset sorted from them (not recorded which). The sequence links TRBV12-3 or TRBV12-4 to TRBJ1-6, with no D gene named confidently. DNA sequence: TGTGCCAGCAGTTTAGAGCGGAATTCACCCCTCCACTTT. Its amino acids are CASSLERNSPLHF.